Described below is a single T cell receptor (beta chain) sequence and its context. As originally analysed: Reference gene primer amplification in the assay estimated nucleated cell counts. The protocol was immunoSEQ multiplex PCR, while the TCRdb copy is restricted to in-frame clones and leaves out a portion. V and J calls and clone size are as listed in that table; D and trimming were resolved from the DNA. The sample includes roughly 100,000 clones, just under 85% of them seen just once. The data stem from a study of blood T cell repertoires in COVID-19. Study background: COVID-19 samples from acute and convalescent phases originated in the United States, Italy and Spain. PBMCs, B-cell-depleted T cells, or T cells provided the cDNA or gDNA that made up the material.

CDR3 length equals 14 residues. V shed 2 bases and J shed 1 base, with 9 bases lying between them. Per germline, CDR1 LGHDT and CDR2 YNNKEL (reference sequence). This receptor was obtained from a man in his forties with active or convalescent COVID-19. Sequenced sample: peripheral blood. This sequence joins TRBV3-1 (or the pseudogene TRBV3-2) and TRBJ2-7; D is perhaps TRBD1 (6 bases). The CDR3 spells CASSQQGQSYEQYF. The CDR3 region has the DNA TGTGCCAGCAGCCAACAGGGGCAATCCTACGAGCAGTACTTC.